The clone carrying this T cell receptor beta chain was seen many times. Its antigen is as yet unknown. This specimen belongs to a study of response to subunit inactivated influenza vaccine. Study-wide results and caveats: It was the authors' suggestion that each seasonal influenza vaccination recruits few new T cells.

TCRdb called the RT-PCR reads again in MiXCR, with one record for every CDR3 protein. The sample holds some 600,000 distinct CDR3 sequences, 13% to 15% seen once. The CDR3 loop spans 11 amino acids. With 1 base removed from V and 8 bases from J, the gap between germline ends came to 5 bases. V gene TRBV12-3 or TRBV12-4 combines with J gene TRBJ1-1; D is undetermined. The clonotype comes from a man aged 50 or older who received an inactivated influenza vaccine. The material sequenced was PBMCs from blood, taken around 15 days before vaccination. DNA for the CDR3: TGTGCCAGCAGTTTAGTCGGGGAAGCTTTCTTT. It specifies CASSLVGEAFF.